Presented here are 3 T cell receptor beta chains from one specimen sequenced in a study of blood T cell repertoires in COVID-19. Measured with immunoSEQ multiplex PCR; TCRdb has only the in-frame clones, and not every one. Of 250,000 to 300,000 clones listed, 88% are singletons. Sequenced material: peripheral blood. The receptors shown here come from a woman aged 25 to 39 with COVID-19, enrolled during active disease.

The chain employs TRBV6-5 and TRBJ1-1; 11 bases are a match to TRBD1. Trimming removed 7 bases from V and 4 bases from J; junction bases left unmatched: 5. The germline V gene encodes CDR1 MNHEY and CDR2 SVGAGI. The CDR3 extends over 14 amino acids. The CDR3 loop is CASKRDRGVTEAFF. CDR3 bases: TGTGCCAGCAAGCGGGACAGGGGGGTCACTGAAGCTTTCTTT.

The rearrangement links TRBV28 to TRBJ2-7, with TRBD1 identical over 10 bases. The junction had 7 bases not matched to a gene; V was cut back by 3 bases and J by 2 bases. The CDR3 totals 16 residues. Germline V gives CDR1 MDHEN, CDR2 SYDVKM. This CDR3 reads CASSFRGGTGAYEQYF. The DNA of the CDR3 is TGTGCCAGCAGTTTCCGAGGAGGGACAGGGGCCTACGAGCAGTACTTC.

This chain connects TRBV29-1 to TRBJ1-5; D is uncertain. The germline gives CDR1 SQVTM, CDR2 ANQGSEA. There are 15 residues in the CDR3. Trimming removed 4 bases from V and 2 bases from J, with 15 bases in between. This CDR3 reads CSVVTGFGGNQPQHF. In nucleotides, the CDR3 is TGCAGCGTTGTAACGGGGTTCGGGGGCAATCAGCCCCAGCATTTT.